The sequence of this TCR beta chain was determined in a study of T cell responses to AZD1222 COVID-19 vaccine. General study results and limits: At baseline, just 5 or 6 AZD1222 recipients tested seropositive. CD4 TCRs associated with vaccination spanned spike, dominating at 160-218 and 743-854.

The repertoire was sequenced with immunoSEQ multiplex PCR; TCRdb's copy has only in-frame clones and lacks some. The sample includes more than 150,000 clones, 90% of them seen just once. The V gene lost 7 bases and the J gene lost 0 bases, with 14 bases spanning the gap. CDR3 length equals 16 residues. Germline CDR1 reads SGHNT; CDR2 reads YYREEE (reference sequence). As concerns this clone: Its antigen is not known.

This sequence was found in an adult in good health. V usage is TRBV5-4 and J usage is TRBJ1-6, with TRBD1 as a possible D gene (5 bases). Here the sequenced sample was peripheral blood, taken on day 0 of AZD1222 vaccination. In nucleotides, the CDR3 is TGTGCCAGCTTCCAGGGAGGGAGCTCCTATAATTCACCCCTCCACTTT. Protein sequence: CASFQGGSSYNSPLHF.